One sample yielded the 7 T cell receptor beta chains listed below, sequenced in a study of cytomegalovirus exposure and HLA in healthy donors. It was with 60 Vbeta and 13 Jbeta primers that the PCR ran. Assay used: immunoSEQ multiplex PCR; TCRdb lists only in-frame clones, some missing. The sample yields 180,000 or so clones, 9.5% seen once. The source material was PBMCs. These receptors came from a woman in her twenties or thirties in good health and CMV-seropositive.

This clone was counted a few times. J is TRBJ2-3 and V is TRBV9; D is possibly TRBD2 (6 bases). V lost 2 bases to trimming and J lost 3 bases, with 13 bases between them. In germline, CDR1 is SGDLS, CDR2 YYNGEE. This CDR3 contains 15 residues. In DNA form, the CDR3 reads TGTGCCAGCAGCGTCGGGGCTAGCGAGACAGATACGCAGTATTTT. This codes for CASSVGASETDTQYF.

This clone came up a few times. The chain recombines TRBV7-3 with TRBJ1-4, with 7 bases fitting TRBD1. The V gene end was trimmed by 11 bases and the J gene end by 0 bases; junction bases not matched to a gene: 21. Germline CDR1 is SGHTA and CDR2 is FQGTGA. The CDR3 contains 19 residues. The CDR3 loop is CAWRAIKPGQIATNEKLFF. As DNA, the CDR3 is TGTGCCTGGCGCGCCATTAAACCGGGACAGATCGCAACTAATGAAAAACTGTTTTTT. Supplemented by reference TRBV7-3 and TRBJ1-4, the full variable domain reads GAGVSQTPSNKVTEKGKYVELRCDPISGHTALYWYRQSLGQGPEFLIYFQGTGAADDSGLPNDRFFAVRPEGSVSTLKIQRTERGDSAVYLCAWRAIKPGQIATNEKLFFGSGTQLSVL.

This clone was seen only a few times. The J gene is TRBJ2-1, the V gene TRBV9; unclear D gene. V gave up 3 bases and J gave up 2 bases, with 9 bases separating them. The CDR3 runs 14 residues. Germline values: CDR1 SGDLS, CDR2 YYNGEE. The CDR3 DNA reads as TGTGCCAGCAGCGCCACCTCGGCCTACAATGAGCAGTTCTTC. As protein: CASSATSAYNEQFF.

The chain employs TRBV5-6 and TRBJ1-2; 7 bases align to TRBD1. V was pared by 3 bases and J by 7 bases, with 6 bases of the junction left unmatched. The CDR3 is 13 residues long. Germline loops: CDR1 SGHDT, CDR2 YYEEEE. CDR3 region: CASSSYRGSGYTF. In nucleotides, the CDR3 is TGTGCCAGCAGCTCATACAGGGGTAGTGGCTACACCTTC.

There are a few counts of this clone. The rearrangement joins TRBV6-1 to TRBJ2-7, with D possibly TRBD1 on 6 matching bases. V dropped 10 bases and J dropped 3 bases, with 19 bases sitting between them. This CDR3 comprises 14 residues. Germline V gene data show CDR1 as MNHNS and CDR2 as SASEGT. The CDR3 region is CATYPGDTYYEQYF. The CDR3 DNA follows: TGTGCCACCTACCCCGGGGACACATACTACGAGCAGTACTTC.

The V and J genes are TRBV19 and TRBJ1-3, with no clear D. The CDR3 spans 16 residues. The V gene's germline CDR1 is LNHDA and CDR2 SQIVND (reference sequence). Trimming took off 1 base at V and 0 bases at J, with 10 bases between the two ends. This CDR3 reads CASSIGGSSSGNTIYF. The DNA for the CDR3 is TGTGCCAGTAGTATAGGCGGTTCCAGCTCTGGAAACACCATATATTTT.

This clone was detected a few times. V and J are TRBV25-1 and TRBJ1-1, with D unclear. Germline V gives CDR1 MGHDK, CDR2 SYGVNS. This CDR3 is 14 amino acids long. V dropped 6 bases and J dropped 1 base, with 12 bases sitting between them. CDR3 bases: TGTGCCAGCAGCCCCTTCGGGGAGAACACTGAAGCTTTCTTT. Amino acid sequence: CASSPFGENTEAFF.